This T cell receptor beta chain was recorded in a study of T cells in Graves' hyperthyroidism and ophthalmopathy. Patients having uncontrolled infection, another autoimmune disease, pregnancy or lactation were not included. Clinical symptoms, serum thyroxine, TRAb, thyroid ultrasound and orbital computed tomography established diagnosis. Using around 10 ml of fresh peripheral blood, PBMCs were prepared. This clonotype was picked up many times. Antigen: not known. General study points: Expanded thyroid clonotypes (above 0.001) were mostly also found in blood.

V dropped 5 bases and J dropped 0 bases, with 15 bases sitting between them. The CDR3 contains 16 residues. Amplification of TCR beta CDR3 regions used RNA as the template. With the HTBI primer set, the TCR CDR3 went through a first round of RT-PCR. MiXCR was run by TCRdb on the multiplex PCR reads, yielding one entry per CDR3 protein. This sample has approximately 530,000 distinct CDR3 sequences, with 16% found just once. The genes are TRBV12-3 or TRBV12-4 and TRBJ2-3; D is possibly TRBD2 (5 bases). The clonotype comes from a woman aged 18-29 years with Graves' hyperthyroidism. The sequenced sample was blood. The CDR3 protein is CASSPEGARSTDTQYF. DNA for the CDR3: TGTGCCAGCAGTCCAGAGGGAGCCAGAAGCACAGATACGCAGTATTTT.